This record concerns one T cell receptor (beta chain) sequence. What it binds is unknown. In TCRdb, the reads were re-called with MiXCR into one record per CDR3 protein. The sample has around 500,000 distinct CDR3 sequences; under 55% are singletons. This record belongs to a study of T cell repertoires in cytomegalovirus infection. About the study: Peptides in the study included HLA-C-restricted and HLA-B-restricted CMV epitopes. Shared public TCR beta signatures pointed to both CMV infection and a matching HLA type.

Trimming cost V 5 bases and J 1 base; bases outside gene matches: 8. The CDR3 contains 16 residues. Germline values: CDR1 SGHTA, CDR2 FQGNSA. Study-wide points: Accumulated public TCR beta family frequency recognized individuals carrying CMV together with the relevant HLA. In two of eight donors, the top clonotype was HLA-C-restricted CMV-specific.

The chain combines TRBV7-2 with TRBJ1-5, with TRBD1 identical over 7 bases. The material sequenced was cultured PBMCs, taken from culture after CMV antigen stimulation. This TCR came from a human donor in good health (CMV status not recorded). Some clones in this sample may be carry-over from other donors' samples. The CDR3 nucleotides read TGTGCCAGCAGCCGACAGGGCGCAAGCAGCAATCAGCCCCAGCATTTT. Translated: CASSRQGASSNQPQHF.